The rows below give T cell receptor beta chains drawn from one sample of a study of blood T cell repertoires in COVID-19. Generated by immunoSEQ multiplex PCR, the TCRdb table keeps only in-frame clones and is missing some. This sample has 40,000 to 50,000 clones, with over 75% found just once. The sequenced sample consisted of peripheral blood. The source is a man aged 35-49 years with active or convalescent COVID-19. Both conserved end residues are part of each CDR3. The D gene is left open where the match is weak. Rows give clone size only sometimes, using once, few, many, or a class for an expanded clone.

NA | TRBJ2-1 | TRBV7-3 | NA | CASSRGIGYNEQFF | TGTGCCAGCAGCCGGGGTATCGGATACAATGAGCAGTTCTTC
TRBD2 | TRBJ2-1 | TRBV3-1/TRBV3-2 | NA | CASSWTSGSNEQFF | TGTGCCAGCAGCTGGACTAGCGGGAGCAATGAGCAGTTCTTC
NA | TRBJ2-2 | TRBV28 | NA | CASSLGAPNTGELFF | TGTGCCAGCAGTTTAGGGGCTCCGAACACCGGGGAGCTGTTTTTT
NA | TRBJ2-2 | TRBV6-2/TRBV6-3 | NA | CASSYYRGQSNTGELFF | TGTGCCAGCAGTTACTACCGAGGGCAGTCGAACACCGGGGAGCTGTTTTTT
NA | TRBJ2-1 | TRBV18 | NA | CASSPRFKETGDEQFF | TGTGCCAGCTCACCACGTTTTAAAGAAACCGGGGATGAGCAGTTCTTC
NA | TRBJ2-3 | TRBV7-9 | NA | CASSPLDTQYF | TGTGCCAGCAGCCCCCTGGATACGCAGTATTTT
NA | TRBJ2-7 | TRBV30 | NA | CAWSAVGTTEQYF | TGTGCCTGGAGCGCTGTTGGAACTACCGAGCAGTACTTC
NA | TRBJ2-5 | TRBV18 | NA | CASSPPGGWGTQYF | TGTGCCAGCTCACCACCTGGGGGCTGGGGGACCCAGTACTTC
TRBD2 | TRBJ2-1 | TRBV24-1 | few | CATSDFQTSGRKNEQFF | TGTGCCACCAGTGATTTCCAGACTAGCGGGAGGAAAAATGAGCAGTTCTTC
NA | TRBJ2-7 | TRBV19 | NA | CASSLPTGEQYF | TGTGCCAGTAGTCTCCCCACCGGCGAGCAGTACTTC
NA | TRBJ1-1 | TRBV6-1 | NA | CASSEGRTGAFF | TGTGCCAGCAGTGAAGGACGGACGGGGGCTTTCTTT
TRBD1 | TRBJ1-2 | TRBV19 | NA | CASSSPDRAAGYTF | TGTGCCAGTAGTAGCCCGGACAGGGCAGCTGGCTACACCTTC
NA | TRBJ2-7 | TRBV5-5 | NA | CASSPRDSSAGSYEQYF | TGTGCCAGCAGCCCGCGGGACTCCTCTGCTGGGAGCTACGAGCAGTACTTC
NA | TRBJ1-2 | TRBV6-5 | NA | CASNARGREGYTF | TGTGCCAGCAACGCACGAGGGAGGGAAGGCTACACCTTC
NA | TRBJ1-1 | TRBV25-1 | NA | CASSELGTEAFF | TGTGCCAGCAGTGAACTAGGCACTGAAGCTTTCTTT
TRBD1 | TRBJ2-7 | TRBV7-2 | NA | CASSSPGQGVFPLSYEQYF | TGTGCCAGCAGTTCCCCGGGACAGGGGGTTTTTCCCCTTTCCTACGAGCAGTACTTC
NA | TRBJ2-2 | TRBV14 | NA | CASSQESLAFLGELFF | TGTGCCAGCAGCCAAGAATCACTAGCCTTCTTAGGGGAGCTGTTTTTT
TRBD1 | TRBJ2-5 | TRBV7-9 | NA | CAGLWDRGLPETQYF | TGTGCCGGACTATGGGACAGGGGGCTTCCAGAGACCCAGTACTTC
NA | TRBJ2-6 | TRBV5-1 | NA | CASSLNSPGANVLTF | TGCGCCAGCAGCTTGAACAGCCCTGGGGCCAACGTCCTGACTTTC
NA | TRBJ1-3 | TRBV27 | NA | CASSPPARSFGNTIYF | TGTGCCAGCAGTCCACCCGCAAGGAGCTTTGGAAACACCATATATTTT
TRBD1 | TRBJ2-3 | TRBV30 | NA | CAWRFGDRVRNTQYF | TGTGCCTGGAGGTTCGGGGACAGGGTAAGGAATACGCAGTATTTT
TRBD2 | TRBJ2-1 | TRBV5-6 | NA | CASSTTRGAYNEQFF | TGTGCCAGCAGCACCACTCGGGGGGCCTACAATGAGCAGTTCTTC
NA | TRBJ1-2 | TRBV5-8 | NA | CASSTRTEPYGYTF | TGTGCCAGCAGCACCCGGACAGAACCCTATGGCTACACCTTC
NA | TRBJ2-7 | TRBV5-1 | NA | CASRGEGSQQYF | TGCGCCAGCAGGGGAGAGGGTAGTCAGCAGTACTTC
TRBD2 | TRBJ2-2 | TRBV7-6 | NA | CASSLWDAGENTGELFF | TGTGCCAGCAGCTTATGGGACGCGGGAGAGAACACCGGGGAGCTGTTTTTT
NA | TRBJ2-7 | TRBV7-2 | NA | CASSLALSAYEQYF | TGTGCCAGCAGCTTAGCCCTAAGCGCCTACGAGCAGTACTTC
TRBD2 | TRBJ2-7 | TRBV19 | once | CASSDGTSYEQYF | TGTGCCAGTAGTGATGGGACTAGCTACGAGCAGTACTTC
NA | TRBJ1-1 | TRBV7-6 | NA | CASSRSTGEAFF | TGTGCCAGCAGCAGGAGTACCGGTGAAGCTTTCTTT